This TCR beta chain was sequenced for a study of blood T cell repertoires in COVID-19. Study information: There were acute and convalescent COVID-19 samples, and they came from the United States, Italy and Spain.

The method was immunoSEQ multiplex PCR; TCRdb's version includes in-frame clones alone and lacks a portion of them. The sample yields about 99,000 clones, about 91% seen once. The V segment lost 2 bases and the J segment 8 bases; nucleotides outside the gene matches: 6. Germline CDR1 reads MGHRA; CDR2 reads YSYEKL. The CDR3 runs 15 residues. The TCR originated in a human donor in a cohort sampled during active COVID-19. The sequencing input was peripheral blood. V gene TRBV4-1 combines with J gene TRBJ2-3; 11 bases line up with TRBD2. The CDR3 loop reads CASSQSTSGVGTQYF. The CDR3 nucleotides are TGCGCCAGCAGCCAATCGACTAGCGGGGTGGGTACGCAGTATTTT.